This T cell receptor beta chain appears in the sequencing data of a study of T cell responses to AZD1222 COVID-19 vaccine. At the level of the study: Second-dose timings of about 4 or about 12 weeks were pooled.

The CDR3 has 16 amino acids. V lost 3 bases, J lost 2 bases, and 6 bases stayed unmatched. The germline CDR1 and CDR2 sequences are SGHDT and YYEEEE. This clone appeared once. Its antigen is unidentified. Only in-frame clones appear in the TCRdb table, and some are missing; sequencing was by immunoSEQ multiplex PCR. The sample lists about 140,000 clones, roughly 90% occurring once. The study's findings and limits: Females made up more of the donors, who were largely white British, and clonal diversity may have come out too low. Only a handful of AZD1222 recipients, six or seven in all, had baseline seropositivity.

The J gene is TRBJ1-3, the V gene TRBV5-6; TRBD1 agrees at 9 bases. The receptor's source is an adult in good health. This material consisted of peripheral blood, taken on day 0 of AZD1222 vaccination. CDR3: CASSWLDRGTGNTIYF. The CDR3 region has the DNA TGTGCCAGCAGCTGGCTAGACAGGGGGACTGGAAACACCATATATTTT.